The clone carrying this T cell receptor (beta chain) was seen a few times. Reverse transcribed after extraction, RNA yielded cDNA as the sequencing template. Method: immunoSEQ multiplex PCR; TCRdb's copy keeps in-frame clones and lacks some. The sample has roughly 200,000 clones; less than 70% are singletons. The sample is drawn from a study of CD8+ T cells in alopecia areata. Study summary: Treated patients took oral tofacitinib at 5 to 10 mg twice daily. Tofacitinib ran for 6 to 18 months before 6 months off drug.

V was clipped by 0 bases and J by 0 bases, with 17 bases between them. CDR1 and CDR2 (germline): SQVTM, ANQGSEA. The CDR3 runs 18 residues. Treatment meaning: oral pan-JAK inhibitor, 5-10 mg twice daily. Patients with alopecia areata provided lesional scalp punch biopsies as well as peripheral blood. V gene TRBV29-1 combines with J gene TRBJ2-2; D not resolved. The source of this sequence is a human donor with alopecia areata. This specimen was CD8+ T cells sorted from blood, taken at week 24, from a patient treated with tofacitinib. CDR3 in amino acids: CSVEEGRASYANTGELFF. The CDR3 DNA reads TGCAGCGTTGAAGAAGGGCGAGCCAGCTACGCGAACACCGGGGAGCTGTTTTTT.